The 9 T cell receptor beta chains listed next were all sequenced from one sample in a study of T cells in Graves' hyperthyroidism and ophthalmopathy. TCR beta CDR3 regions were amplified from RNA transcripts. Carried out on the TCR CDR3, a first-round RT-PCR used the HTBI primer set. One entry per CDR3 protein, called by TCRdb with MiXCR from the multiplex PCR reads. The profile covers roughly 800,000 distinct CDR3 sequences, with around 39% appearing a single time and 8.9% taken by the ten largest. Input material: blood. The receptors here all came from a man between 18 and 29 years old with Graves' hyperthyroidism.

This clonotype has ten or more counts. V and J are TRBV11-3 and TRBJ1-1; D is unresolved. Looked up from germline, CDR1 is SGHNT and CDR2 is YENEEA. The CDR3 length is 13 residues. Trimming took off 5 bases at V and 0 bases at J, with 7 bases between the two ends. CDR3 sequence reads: CASSDTMNTEAFF. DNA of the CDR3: TGTGCCAGCAGCGACACAATGAACACTGAAGCTTTCTTT.

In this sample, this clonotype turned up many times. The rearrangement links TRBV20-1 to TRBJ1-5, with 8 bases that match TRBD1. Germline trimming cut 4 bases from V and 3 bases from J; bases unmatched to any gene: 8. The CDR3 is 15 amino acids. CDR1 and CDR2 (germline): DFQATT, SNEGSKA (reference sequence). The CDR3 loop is CSATPGQVVNQPQHF. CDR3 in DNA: TGCAGTGCTACTCCGGGACAGGTGGTCAATCAGCCCCAGCATTTT.

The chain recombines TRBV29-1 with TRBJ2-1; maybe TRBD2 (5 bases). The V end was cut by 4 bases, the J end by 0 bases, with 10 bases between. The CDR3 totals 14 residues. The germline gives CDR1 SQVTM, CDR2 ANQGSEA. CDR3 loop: CSVVLGSSYNEQFF. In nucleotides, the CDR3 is TGCAGCGTTGTACTGGGGAGCTCCTACAATGAGCAGTTCTTC.

The DNA for the CDR3 is TGTGCCAGCAGTGAAAACGTAGTCAACACCGGGGAGCTGTTTTTT. As protein: CASSENVVNTGELFF. The chain couples TRBV2 to TRBJ2-2; D is uncertain. Germline V gives CDR1 SNHLY, CDR2 FYNNEI. The CDR3 contains 15 residues. The V and J ends lost 2 bases and 2 bases respectively, with 9 bases between them.

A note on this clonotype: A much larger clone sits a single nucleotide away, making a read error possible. The CDR3: CASNSGTAQETQYF. The CDR3, as DNA: TGTGCCAGCAACTCCGGGACTGCCCAAGAGACCCAGTACTTC. The chain carries TRBV5-2 and TRBJ2-5; no DNA check was done on the table's D call, TRBD2. TRBV5-2 represents a pseudogene. The CDR3 loop spans 14 amino acids.

The chain's CDR3 is CAITPGQGPDTQYF. CDR3 coding DNA: TGTGCCATCACTCCGGGACAGGGACCAGATACGCAGTATTTT. The chain recombines TRBV10-3 with TRBJ2-3; TRBD1 matches 9 bases. Germline trimming cut 7 bases from V and 4 bases from J; bases unmatched to any gene: 6. Germline loops: CDR1 ENHRY, CDR2 SYGVKD. The CDR3 sequence is 14 residues long.

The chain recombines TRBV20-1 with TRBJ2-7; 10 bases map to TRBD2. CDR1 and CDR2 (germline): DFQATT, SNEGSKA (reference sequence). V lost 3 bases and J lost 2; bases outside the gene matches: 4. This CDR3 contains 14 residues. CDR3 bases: TGCAGTGCTAGCCCTAGCGGGAGAACCTACGAGCAGTACTTC. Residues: CSASPSGRTYEQYF.

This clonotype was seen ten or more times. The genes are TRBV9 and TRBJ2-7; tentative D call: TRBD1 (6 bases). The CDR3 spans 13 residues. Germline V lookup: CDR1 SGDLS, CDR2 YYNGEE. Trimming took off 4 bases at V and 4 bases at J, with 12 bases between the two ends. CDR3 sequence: CASSPDSRYEQYF. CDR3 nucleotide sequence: TGTGCCAGCAGCCCGGACAGCCGTTACGAGCAGTACTTC. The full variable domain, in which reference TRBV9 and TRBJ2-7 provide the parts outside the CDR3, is DSGVTQTPKHLITATGQRVTLRCSPRSGDLSVYWYQQSLDQGLQFLIQYYNGEERAKGNILERFSAQQFPDLHSELNLSSLELGDSALYFCASSPDSRYEQYFGPGTRLTVT.

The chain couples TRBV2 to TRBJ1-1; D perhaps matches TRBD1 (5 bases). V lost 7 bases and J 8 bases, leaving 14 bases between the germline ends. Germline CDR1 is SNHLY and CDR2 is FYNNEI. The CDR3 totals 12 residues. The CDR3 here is CASNRDRPEAFF. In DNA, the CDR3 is TGTGCCAGCAACCGGGACCGACCCGAAGCTTTCTTT.